Each of the 9 T cell receptor beta chains below was sequenced from the same sample in a study of cytomegalovirus exposure and HLA in healthy donors. Some clones are missing from TCRdb's copy, which holds only in-frame ones; the method was immunoSEQ multiplex PCR. The table has over 200,000 clones, 90% seen once. Sequencing input: PBMCs. Every receptor here comes from a woman aged 25 to 39 in good health and CMV-seronegative.

The rearrangement uses TRBV30 and TRBJ1-4; D unclear. Trimming removed 1 base from V and 0 bases from J, with 9 bases in between. Germline V gene data show CDR1 as GTSNPN and CDR2 as SVGIG (reference sequence). This CDR3 is 15 amino acids long. The DNA for the CDR3 is TGTGCCTGGAGTGCCGGCCCGACAACTAATGAAAAACTGTTTTTT. As protein: CAWSAGPTTNEKLFF.

This chain connects TRBV6-1 to TRBJ2-7; no clear D gene. V lost 6 bases and J 4 bases, leaving 13 bases between the germline ends. The CDR3 contains 13 residues. Looked up from germline, CDR1 is MNHNS and CDR2 is SASEGT. CDR3 nucleotide sequence: TGTGCCAGCAGCTTTGAAAGGGATTACGAGCAGTACTTC. Encoded protein: CASSFERDYEQYF.

The chain recombines TRBV19 with TRBJ2-1; 10 nucleotides agree with TRBD2. Trimming removed 4 bases from V and 4 bases from J; junction bases left unmatched: 4. The CDR3 covers 15 residues. Germline CDR1 and CDR2: LNHDA and SQIVND (reference sequence). CDR3 protein: CASSTLAGGYNEQFF. In DNA, the CDR3 is TGTGCCAGTAGTACCTTAGCGGGAGGTTACAATGAGCAGTTCTTC.

J is TRBJ1-1 and V is TRBV5-1; D not certain. V dropped 3 bases and J dropped 6 bases, with 12 bases sitting between them. This CDR3 contains 13 residues. CDR1 is SGHRS, CDR2 YFSETQ, per germline. The CDR3 here is CASSSLGRSEAFF. The CDR3 DNA reads TGCGCCAGCAGCTCCCTCGGGCGCTCTGAAGCTTTCTTT.

The genes are TRBV7-3 and TRBJ2-1; D is ambiguous. CDR3 length: 11 residues. Trimming removed 4 bases from V and 12 bases from J, with 10 bases in between. From germline, CDR1 is SGHTA and CDR2 FQGTGA. The DNA of the CDR3 is TGTGCCAGCAGCTCAGGACGGGTGCAGTTCTTC. It is translated as CASSSGRVQFF.

The chain combines TRBV2 with TRBJ1-2, with 10 bases fitting TRBD1. Germline CDR1 is SNHLY and CDR2 is FYNNEI. V was clipped by 6 bases and J by 4 bases; unmatched bases: 8. The length of the CDR3 is 15 residues. CDR3 DNA sequence: TGTGCCAGCAGACCCGGGACAGGGGTTTTCTATGGCTACACCTTC. The encoded protein is CASRPGTGVFYGYTF. The variable domain in full, with the rest retrieved from reference TRBV2 and TRBJ1-2, is EPEVTQTPSHQVTQMGQEVILRCVPISNHLYFYWYRQILGQKVEFLVSFYNNEISEKSEIFDDQFSVERPDGSNFTLKIRSTKLEDSAMYFCASRPGTGVFYGYTFGSGTRLTVV.

J is TRBJ2-5 and V is TRBV6-1, with 7 bases lining up with TRBD2. The germline V gene encodes CDR1 MNHNS and CDR2 SASEGT. The CDR3 sequence is 14 residues long. V dropped 10 bases and J dropped 5; count of bases not matched to a gene: 13. CDR3: CATLHRGGSETQYF. The CDR3 DNA sequence: TGTGCCACCCTACATAGGGGCGGGAGTGAGACCCAGTACTTC.

The chain is built from TRBV13 and TRBJ2-7, with TRBD1 identical over 9 bases. Germline V CDR1 and CDR2: PRHDT, FYEKMQ (reference sequence). J was trimmed by 5 bases and V by 5 bases; bases with no gene match: 10. This CDR3 contains 15 residues. The CDR3, as DNA: TGTGCCAGCAGCCTTTCGACAGGGGGAATGGACGAGCAGTACTTC. It specifies CASSLSTGGMDEQYF. The full variable domain, with the rest looked up from reference TRBV13 and TRBJ2-7, is AAGVIQSPRHLIKEKRETATLKCYPIPRHDTVYWYQQGPGQDPQFLISFYEKMQSDKGSIPDRFSAQQFSDYHSELNMSSLELGDSALYFCASSLSTGGMDEQYFGPGTRLTVT.

This sequence joins TRBV29-1 and TRBJ1-2; D possibly corresponds to TRBD1 (6 bases). This CDR3 has 15 residues. The V gene's germline CDR1 is SQVTM and CDR2 ANQGSEA. V was shortened by 3 bases and J by 6 bases, with 20 bases between the two germline ends. The CDR3 loop reads CSVDHRDQVVHGYTF. CDR3 bases: TGCAGCGTTGATCACAGGGATCAGGTGGTGCATGGCTACACCTTC.